This T cell receptor beta chain was profiled in a study of CD8 T cells in Susac syndrome. Study information: Blood was drawn from patients with Susac syndrome. At that point, they were therapy-naive, on corticosteroids, or on intravenous immunoglobulin alone.

V gave up 4 bases and J gave up 7 bases, with 21 bases separating them. Germline V CDR1 and CDR2: SGDLS, YYNGEE. The CDR3 has 15 amino acids. CD8+ and CD4+ T cells circulating in blood were sequenced for TCR beta. Negative isolation yielded CD8+ and CD4+ T cells; FACS enriched TEMRA cells. RNA amounts of roughly 0.5 to 1 ug underwent reverse transcription with random hexamers. An immunoSEQ multiplex PCR generated amplified TCR beta CDR3 products spanning 54 Vbeta and 13 Jbeta. TCRdb independently ran MiXCR on the immunoSEQ multiplex PCR reads; one entry per CDR3 protein. Of around 170,000 distinct CDR3 sequences in the sample, approximately 94% were seen once.

The clonotype originates from a human donor with Susac syndrome. The genes are TRBV9 and TRBJ2-7; D unresolved. Sequencing was carried out using CD4+ T cells from PBMCs. In DNA, the CDR3 is TGTGCCAGCAGCCCCCGTCCGGGCCCCGGAGTGGAGCAGTACTTC. This codes for CASSPRPGPGVEQYF.